This T cell receptor (beta chain) is from a study of blood T cells in healthy people across ages. The V gene end was trimmed by 2 bases and the J gene end by 1 base; junction bases not matched to a gene: 6. Per germline, CDR1 SGHTA and CDR2 FQGNSA. This CDR3 region has 17 residues. A second PCR of 7 to 11 cycles used a sample-barcoded 5' primer and a J-beta primer mix. One entry per CDR3 protein, called by TCRdb with MiXCR from the 5' RACE reads. Among roughly 1.9 million distinct CDR3 sequences listed, roughly two fifths were seen once. The origin of this receptor is a human donor in good health. Sequencing was done on a sample of blood. The V call is TRBV7-2, the J call TRBJ2-2, with 8 bases lining up with TRBD1. The CDR3 protein is CASSLRRTGLNTGELFF. The CDR3 DNA follows: TGTGCCAGCAGCTTACGGCGGACAGGGCTGAACACCGGGGAGCTGTTTTTT.